Listed below are T cell receptor beta chains from one sample, sequenced in a study of vaccination and CD4 T cells after COVID-19. Their cognate antigens are unknown. TCRdb redid the calling of the PCR reads with MiXCR, one entry per CDR3 protein. The sample records roughly 25,000 distinct CDR3 sequences, less than 80% being singletons. What was sequenced was CD4+ T cells from blood, cultured in vitro. All receptors come from a human donor who had recovered from COVID-19. CDR3s include the opening cysteine and the closing phenylalanine or tryptophan. Fields, in order: J gene, D gene, V gene, clone size, CDR3 DNA, CDR3 protein. D genes are given only for firm matches. Clone size is shown for a subset of rows, as once, few, many or a class of expanded clone.

>TRBJ2-7|-|TRBV20-1|medium-sized
TGCAGTGCTAGCGGGAGTCGCCTTGAGGCGTACTTC
CSASGSRLEAYF
>TRBJ2-7|-|TRBV20-1|-
TGCAGTGCTAGGGTCCGAGCAGTAACCTACGAGCAGTACTTC
CSARVRAVTYEQYF
>TRBJ2-1|-|TRBV6-7|-
TGTGCCAGCAGTTACTCGAGGGGGAGAGAGCAGTTCTTC
CASSYSRGREQFF
>TRBJ1-3|-|TRBV27|-
TGTGCCAGCAGTCCCTCCACCTCTGGAAACACCATATATTTT
CASSPSTSGNTIYF
>TRBJ1-2|-|TRBV19|-
TGTGCCAGTAGTACCACCAGGGGCTTAGTATCTGGCTACACCTTC
CASSTTRGLVSGYTF
>TRBJ2-2|-|TRBV7-2|-
TGTGCCAGCAGCTTACAGACAGGACAAGCGAACACCGGGGAGCTGTTTTTT
CASSLQTGQANTGELFF
>TRBJ2-2|-|TRBV20-1|few
TGCAGTGCCCGGAAGGCTGGGAACACCGGGGAGCTGTTTTTT
CSARKAGNTGELFF
>TRBJ2-6|TRBD1|TRBV7-8|once
TGTGCCAGCAGCCAAGACAGGGCCGACTCTGGGGCCAACGTCCTGACTTTC
CASSQDRADSGANVLTF
>TRBJ1-5|-|TRBV20-1|-
TGCAGTGCCGTTAAGGGTCGAGCGTCTACCGGGGGATATAGCAATCAGCCCCAGCATTTT
CSAVKGRASTGGYSNQPQHF
>TRBJ2-1|-|TRBV20-1|few
TGCAGTGCTAGGGAAAGGGGCGGAGTCCCCCTCAATGAGCAGTTCTTC
CSARERGGVPLNEQFF
>TRBJ2-7|-|TRBV14|-
TGTGCCAGCAGACAGGACACGATACCTTTGGGAGAGCAGTACTTC
CASRQDTIPLGEQYF
>TRBJ1-5|TRBD1|TRBV30|-
TGTGCCTGGAGTGAAGGGGGCTATCAGCCCCAGCATTTT
CAWSEGGYQPQHF
>TRBJ1-2|TRBD1|TRBV7-2|-
TGTGCCAGCAGCTTTGACAGGGAGGATGGCTACACCTTC
CASSFDREDGYTF
>TRBJ1-1|-|TRBV6-1|-
TGTGCCAGCGGCACACAGTACATGAACACTGAAGCTTTCTTT
CASGTQYMNTEAFF
>TRBJ1-6|TRBD1|TRBV2|few
TGTGCCAGCAGTGCCGCAACAGGGGCTAATTCACCCCTCCACTTT
CASSAATGANSPLHF
>TRBJ1-6|-|TRBV20-1|-
TGCAGTGCCCCGTCTTCCGGGACCTGGGGGTCGCCCCTCCACTTT
CSAPSSGTWGSPLHF
>TRBJ1-2|-|TRBV11-2|-
TGTGCCAGCAGCTTAGATCAACGGAGGGGCAGAAGCCATGGCTACACCTTC
CASSLDQRRGRSHGYTF
>TRBJ1-5|-|TRBV7-2|-
TGTGCCAGCAGCTTATGGGGTTCGGATGGTCAGCCCCAGCATTTT
CASSLWGSDGQPQHF
>TRBJ1-5|TRBD1|TRBV19|few
TGTGCCAGTAGTATACATCGGGACAGGCTGGGGTATCAGCCCCAGCATTTT
CASSIHRDRLGYQPQHF
>TRBJ2-6|TRBD2|TRBV7-9|-
TGTGCCAGCAGCTACGTACCTAGCGGGCTCTCTGGGGCCAACGTCCTGACTTTC
CASSYVPSGLSGANVLTF